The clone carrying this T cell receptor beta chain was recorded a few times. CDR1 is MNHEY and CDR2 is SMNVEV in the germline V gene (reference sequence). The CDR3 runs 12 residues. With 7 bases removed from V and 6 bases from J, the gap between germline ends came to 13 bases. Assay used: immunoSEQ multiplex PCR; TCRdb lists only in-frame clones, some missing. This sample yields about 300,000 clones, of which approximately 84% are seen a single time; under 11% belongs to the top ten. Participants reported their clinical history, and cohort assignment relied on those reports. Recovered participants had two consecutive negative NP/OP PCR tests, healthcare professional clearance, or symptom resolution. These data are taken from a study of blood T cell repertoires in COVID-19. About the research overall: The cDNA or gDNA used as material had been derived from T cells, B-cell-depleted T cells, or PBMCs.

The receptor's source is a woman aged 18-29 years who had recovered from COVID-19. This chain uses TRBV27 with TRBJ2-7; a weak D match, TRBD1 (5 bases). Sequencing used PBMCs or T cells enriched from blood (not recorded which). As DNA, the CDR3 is TGTGCCAGCATGGGTCCAGGGCTCGAGCAGTACTTC. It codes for CASMGPGLEQYF.